Listed here are 13 T cell receptor beta chains from one sample, sequenced in a study of cytomegalovirus exposure and HLA in healthy donors. Using immunoSEQ multiplex PCR, the repertoire was profiled, and TCRdb retains in-frame clones only, with some absent. The sample yields under 150,000 clones, about 88% seen once. The material sequenced was PBMCs. These TCRs come from a man aged 18 to 35 in good health and CMV-seropositive.

The gene calls are TRBV7-9 and TRBJ2-2, with D perhaps matching TRBD1 (5 bases). CDR1 is SEHNR, CDR2 FQNEAQ, per germline (reference sequence). The CDR3 loop spans 15 amino acids. V lost 7 bases, J lost 1 base, and 13 bases lay in between. CDR3: CASKPGNLNTGELFF. The CDR3 DNA sequence: TGTGCCAGCAAGCCAGGGAACCTGAACACCGGGGAGCTGTTTTTT.

The J gene is TRBJ2-3, the V gene TRBV9; D may be TRBD2 (5 bases). Trimming took off 0 bases at V and 3 bases at J, with 14 bases between the two ends. CDR3 length equals 16 residues. The germline CDR1 and CDR2 sequences are SGDLS and YYNGEE. DNA of the CDR3: TGTGCCAGCAGCGTAGAAGGTGGGAGCCCGACAGATACGCAGTATTTT. This encodes CASSVEGGSPTDTQYF.

The CDR3 coding sequence is TGTGCCAGCATACGGGAGTCATCTACTGAAGCTTTCTTT. Amino acids: CASIRESSTEAFF. The gene calls are TRBV25-1 and TRBJ1-1; no clear D gene. Germline V gene data show CDR1 as MGHDK and CDR2 as SYGVNS. The CDR3 is made up of 13 amino acids. Trimming left V 7 bases short and J 5 bases short, with 14 bases between.

The genes are TRBV27 and TRBJ2-3; no clear D. Deletions cut 2 bases from V and 6 bases from J, with 18 bases between. This CDR3 contains 16 residues. Germline V gene lookup returns CDR1 MNHEY and CDR2 SMNVEV (reference sequence). The CDR3 nucleotides are TGTGCCAGCAGTTTAGGTAATTCGGCGGCATGGGATACGCAGTATTTT. Its protein is CASSLGNSAAWDTQYF.

V is TRBV14 and J is TRBJ2-1, with D possibly being TRBD1 (6 bases). Between the trimmed V and J ends, which lost 4 bases and 2 bases, there was a span of 15 bases. This CDR3 contains 16 residues. Looked up from germline, CDR1 is SGHDN and CDR2 is FVKESK. In nucleotides, the CDR3 is TGTGCCAGCAGCCGAGGGCAGGGGATCCCCTACAATGAGCAGTTCTTC. Its protein is CASSRGQGIPYNEQFF.

The gene calls are TRBV6-5 and TRBJ1-1; D remains unclear. The germline V gene has CDR1 MNHEY and CDR2 SVGAGI. Trimming pared 7 bases from V and 3 bases from J, leaving 9 bases between. The CDR3 sequence is 12 residues long. In DNA form, the CDR3 reads TGTGCCAGCACTAGTAGGTACACTGAAGCTTTCTTT. It translates to CASTSRYTEAFF.

The rearrangement joins TRBV6-6 to TRBJ2-3; 8 nucleotides line up with TRBD2. Per the germline V gene, CDR1 is MNHNY and CDR2 is SVGAGI (reference sequence). The V segment lost 6 bases and the J segment 1 base; nucleotides outside the gene matches: 6. CDR3 length: 15 amino acids. DNA of the CDR3: TGTGCCAGCAGGTCAGCGGGAGAGGGCACAGATACGCAGTATTTT. Its protein product is CASRSAGEGTDTQYF.

J is TRBJ2-7 and V is TRBV28; 11 positions match TRBD2. Germline CDR1 reads MDHEN; CDR2 reads SYDVKM. This CDR3 is built from 12 residues. With 10 bases clipped from V and 5 bases from J, the junction kept 4 bases outside the gene matches. The CDR3 is CATRLAGNEQYF. The CDR3, as DNA: TGTGCCACGAGACTAGCGGGAAACGAGCAGTACTTC.

J is TRBJ2-5 and V is TRBV28; maybe TRBD1 (6 bases). Germline V gene data show CDR1 as MDHEN and CDR2 as SYDVKM. Trimming left V 4 bases short and J 4 bases short, with 10 bases between. The CDR3 contains 13 residues. The CDR3 is CASSSNRVETQYF. CDR3 sequence (DNA): TGTGCCAGCAGTTCTAACAGGGTAGAGACCCAGTACTTC.

The chain uses TRBV28 and TRBJ1-1; no clear D. The CDR3 totals 15 residues. Trimming cost V 1 base and J 6 bases, with 15 bases left between them. Germline assignment: CDR1 MDHEN and CDR2 SYDVKM. This chain's CDR3 is CASSLSFDSVAEAFF. Here the CDR3 DNA reads TGTGCCAGCAGTTTATCCTTTGATTCGGTCGCTGAAGCTTTCTTT.

The V call is TRBV10-3, the J call TRBJ2-5, with D possibly matching TRBD2 (6 bases). Germline CDR1 ENHRY, CDR2 SYGVKD. The CDR3 has 14 residues. V lost 9 bases to trimming and J lost 5 bases, with 19 bases between them. The DNA for the CDR3 is TGTGCCATGAGGTCGGGACTCCCGAGTGAGACCCAGTACTTC. Amino acid sequence: CAMRSGLPSETQYF.

This clone occurred a few times. The chain carries TRBV30 and TRBJ1-5; D is perhaps TRBD1 (6 bases). The germline V gene has CDR1 GTSNPN and CDR2 SVGIG (reference sequence). V lost 1 base and J lost 6, with 10 bases in between. The CDR3 contains 13 residues. Here the CDR3 reads CAWSGTGFQPQHF. The CDR3 coding sequence is TGTGCCTGGAGTGGAACAGGGTTTCAGCCCCAGCATTTT.

This chain joins TRBV5-4 and TRBJ1-2; 9 positions match TRBD1. The germline V gene has CDR1 SGHNT and CDR2 YYREEE (reference sequence). J gave up 8 bases and V 4 bases, and 6 bases lay outside the gene matches. The CDR3 totals 13 residues. This chain's CDR3 is CASSGVGTGGYTF. The CDR3 coding sequence is TGTGCCAGCAGCGGGGTTGGGACAGGGGGCTACACCTTC.